These 21 T cell receptor beta chains came from one sample sequenced in a study of identical twins. A single record per CDR3 protein comes from TCRdb applying MiXCR to the 5' RACE reads. The table includes roughly 570,000 distinct CDR3 sequences, more than 9% detected once. These data were also reused for a study on yellow fever vaccine responses in identical twins.

The sequenced material came from PBMCs. These receptors were collected from a woman under 30 in good health.

Concerning this clonotype itself: A much larger clone lies one base from this, so it may be a read error. V is TRBV20-1 and J is TRBJ2-3; no clear D. CDR1 is DFQATT, CDR2 SNEGSKA, per germline (reference sequence). The CDR3 consists of 17 residues. CDR3 residues: CCAAPSDPQFSADTQYF. The DNA of the CDR3 is TGCTGTGCCGCCCCTAGTGATCCTCAGTTCAGCGCAGATACGCAGTATTTT.

The sample holds many counts of this clonotype. The chain joins TRBV4-3 to TRBJ2-5; 14 positions agree with TRBD2. The J segment lost 5 bases and the V segment lost 3 bases, leaving 11 bases of the junction unmatched. The CDR3 covers 18 residues. The germline gives CDR1 LGHNA, CDR2 YSLEER. CDR3 in DNA: TGCGCCAGCAGCCATCCAGGGACTAGCGGGGGCATTGGGGAGACCCAGTACTTC. Translated, it gives CASSHPGTSGGIGETQYF.

This clonotype was observed at least ten times. The chain links TRBV21-1 to TRBJ2-1; the table's D gene call, TRBD2, was not cross checked with the DNA. TRBV21-1 is tagged as a pseudogene. The length of the CDR3 is 16 residues. CDR3 sequence: CASTPVSGRLYNEQFF. CDR3 nucleotide sequence: TGTGCCAGCACACCGGTTAGCGGGAGACTCTACAATGAGCAGTTCTTC.

This clonotype was seen at least ten times. The rearrangement joins TRBV5-1 to TRBJ2-7; weak D call: TRBD2 (6 bases). Germline-derived CDR1 and CDR2 are SGHRS and YFSETQ. The germline V and J ends were trimmed by 1 base and 0 bases, with 11 bases remaining between them. The CDR3 contains 15 residues. This CDR3 is CASSLNSGSSYEQYF. For the CDR3, the DNA is TGCGCCAGCAGCTTGAATAGCGGTTCCTCCTACGAGCAGTACTTC.

The chain is built from TRBV6-1 and TRBJ1-6; TRBD1 agrees at 7 bases. The CDR3 has 15 amino acids. Per the germline V gene, CDR1 is MNHNS and CDR2 is SASEGT. With 0 bases clipped from V and 10 bases from J, the junction kept 6 bases outside the gene matches. The CDR3 nucleotides are TGTGCCAGCAGTGAAGCCTGGCAGGGGGGATCACCCCTCCACTTT. Its translation is CASSEAWQGGSPLHF.

The sample holds a few counts of this clonotype. The rearrangement joins TRBV20-1 to TRBJ2-7, with TRBD2 matching over 7 bases. CDR1 and CDR2 from the germline V gene are DFQATT and SNEGSKA (reference sequence). This CDR3 contains 15 residues. V lost 0 bases and J lost 0; bases outside the gene matches: 5. In nucleotides, the CDR3 is TGCAGTGCTAGAGATAGGCTAGCGGTCTCCTACGAGCAGTACTTC. Translating gives CSARDRLAVSYEQYF.

The genes are TRBV7-9 and TRBJ2-7; 9 bases fit TRBD1. This CDR3 is 13 amino acids long. Germline CDR1 reads SEHNR; CDR2 reads FQNEAQ (reference sequence). Trimming removed 7 bases from V and 4 bases from J; junction bases left unmatched: 5. CDR3 residues: CASIDRGGYEQYF. The CDR3 DNA reads TGTGCCAGCATCGACAGGGGGGGATACGAGCAGTACTTC.

The chain is built from TRBV15 and TRBJ1-2; 9 bases align to TRBD1. With 3 bases clipped from V and 7 bases from J, the junction kept 12 bases outside the gene matches. The CDR3 consists of 16 residues. Germline CDR1 LNHNV, CDR2 YYDKDF (reference sequence). The CDR3 nucleotides are TGTGCCACCAGCAGCCGTGCAGGGACAGGGTTAGGTGGCTACACCTTC. Its protein product is CATSSRAGTGLGGYTF.

Note on this clonotype: An end of the junction differs from the germline gene, which may be a read error. The V gene is TRBV4-2, the J gene TRBJ2-2, with 14 bases matching TRBD2. The CDR3 loop spans 18 amino acids. Germline CDR1 reads LGHNA; CDR2 reads YNFKEQ. CDR3 sequence reads: CTSSHGLAGGSNTGELFF. The CDR3 DNA follows: TGTACCAGCAGCCACGGACTAGCGGGGGGTTCGAACACCGGGGAGCTGTTTTTT.

The chain has TRBV11-1 and TRBJ2-1, with a tentative D call TRBD2 (5 bases). V was trimmed by 1 base and J by 5 bases, leaving 9 bases between them. The V gene's germline CDR1 is SGHAT and CDR2 FQDESV (reference sequence). This CDR3 has 14 amino acids. The CDR3 is CASSLERADNEQFF. The CDR3 DNA sequence: TGTGCCAGCAGCTTAGAGAGGGCAGACAATGAGCAGTTCTTC.

This clonotype came up many times. The chain couples TRBV2 to TRBJ2-7; D might be TRBD2 (5 bases). CDR1 SNHLY and CDR2 FYNNEI come from the germline V gene. The CDR3 runs to 12 residues. The V and J ends lost 6 bases and 5 bases respectively, with 11 bases between them. The CDR3 loop is CASRVDSDEQYF. The CDR3 nucleotides are TGTGCCAGCAGGGTAGATAGCGACGAGCAGTACTTC.

Many counts were recorded for this clonotype. The chain employs TRBV7-2 and TRBJ2-5; D not resolved. This CDR3 has 13 residues. V lost 0 bases and J 4 bases, leaving 6 bases between the germline ends. Germline CDR1 reads SGHTA; CDR2 reads FQGNSA. CDR3 bases: TGTGCCAGCAGCTTAGCGTTTGCAGAGACCCAGTACTTC. It encodes CASSLAFAETQYF.

This clonotype was counted at least ten times. The chain is built from TRBV5-1 and TRBJ1-2, with D uncertain. The CDR3 runs 12 residues. The V and J ends lost 2 bases and 8 bases respectively, with 10 bases between them. Germline lookup yields CDR1 SGHRS and CDR2 YFSETQ. CDR3 coding DNA: TGCGCCAGCAGCTTAGAAGGGAGCGGCTACACCTTC. Amino acid sequence: CASSLEGSGYTF.

This clonotype was observed at least ten times. V is TRBV7-9 and J is TRBJ2-7; 8 bases are shared with TRBD1. This CDR3 comprises 14 residues. The ends lost 4 bases at V and 2 bases at J; junction bases unmatched: 4. Germline-derived CDR1 and CDR2 are SEHNR and FQNEAQ (reference sequence). DNA of the CDR3: TGTGCCAGCAGCTCCGGACAGGGACCCTACGAGCAGTACTTC. This translates into CASSSGQGPYEQYF.

The rearrangement links TRBV4-2 to TRBJ2-5; 13 nucleotides match TRBD2. There are 17 residues in the CDR3. Germline V gene sequence: CDR1 LGHNA, CDR2 YNFKEQ. V trimming: 1 base; J trimming: 2 bases; junction bases outside the gene matches: 4. CDR3 sequence reads: CASSQGGLAGAQETQYF. The DNA for the CDR3 is TGTGCCAGCAGCCAAGGCGGACTAGCGGGGGCACAAGAGACCCAGTACTTC.

This clonotype was observed at least ten times. The V call is TRBV6-1, the J call TRBJ2-3; D ambiguous. V lost 10 bases to trimming and J lost 0 bases, with 14 bases between them. The CDR3 sequence is 14 residues long. The germline gives CDR1 MNHNS, CDR2 SASEGT. CDR3 protein: CATNRFISTDTQYF. The CDR3 DNA follows: TGTGCCACCAATCGGTTTATTAGCACAGATACGCAGTATTTT.

This clonotype appeared a few times. This chain uses TRBV29-1 with TRBJ2-4; D gene unclear. The CDR3 sequence is 13 residues long. Germline CDR1 and CDR2: SQVTM and ANQGSEA. Trimming cost V 4 bases and J 0 bases, with 7 bases left between them. The CDR3 loop reads CSVAPRAKNIQYF. The CDR3 DNA is TGCAGCGTTGCACCCCGAGCCAAAAACATTCAGTACTTC.

The V and J genes are TRBV7-9 and TRBJ1-1, with no clear D. CDR1 and CDR2 (germline): SEHNR, FQNEAQ (reference sequence). The CDR3 has 15 residues. V lost 5 bases and J 3 bases, leaving 16 bases between the germline ends. CDR3 nucleotides: TGTGCCAGCAGCCCAACACCTGGCCTTTACACTGAAGCTTTCTTT. Translated: CASSPTPGLYTEAFF.

Written as DNA, the CDR3 is TGTGCCAGCAGCTTCTCCTGGACTAGCACCGGGGAGCTGTTTTTT. Translated, it gives CASSFSWTSTGELFF. This chain connects TRBV7-2 to TRBJ2-2; 7 nucleotides match TRBD2. With 3 bases clipped from V and 4 bases from J, the junction kept 5 bases outside the gene matches. Per germline, CDR1 SGHTA and CDR2 FQGNSA. The CDR3 is 15 residues long.

This chain links TRBV27 with TRBJ2-7; 8 bases are shared with TRBD2. This CDR3 is built from 17 residues. CDR1 and CDR2 (germline): MNHEY, SMNVEV (reference sequence). V lost 1 base, J lost 2 bases, and 10 bases stayed unmatched. Here the CDR3 reads CASSLYPGGAETYEQYF. DNA of the CDR3: TGTGCCAGCAGTTTATACCCCGGGGGGGCGGAAACCTACGAGCAGTACTTC.

This clonotype appeared many times. The chain recombines TRBV2 with TRBJ2-7; no definite D call. This CDR3 is built from 13 residues. CDR1 SNHLY and CDR2 FYNNEI come from the germline V gene. Between the trimmed V and J ends, which lost 5 bases and 3 bases, there was a span of 11 bases. CDR3 sequence (DNA): TGTGCCAGCAGTTCCAACTACCGCTACGAGCAGTACTTC. Amino acid sequence: CASSSNYRYEQYF.